This T cell receptor beta chain was obtained from a study of radiotherapy plus CTLA-4 blockade in lung cancer (dated by TCRdb to between 2017 and 2018). For the study in its entirety: Objective responses were observed in around 20% of enrolled patients, and disease control was achieved in roughly 29%. General findings and caveats noted by the study authors: Early dynamic changes in blood T cell clones, together with increased serum interferon-beta after radiation, were reported as the strongest predictors of response. After treatment with radiotherapy and ipilimumab, TCR clones that originated in tumors expanded in peripheral blood.

From its cysteine to its phenylalanine, the CDR3 spans 15 amino acids. The sequence is cut down to CDR3 DNA, 45 bases in frame from base 1. CDR1 and CDR2 are drawn from the germline V gene (reference sequence): MNHEY, SMNVEV. Trimming removed 6 bases from V and 5 bases from J; the gene matches leave 10 bases unexplained. Focal radiation therapy combined with CTLA-4 blockade (ipilimumab) was tested in patients with chemo-refractory metastatic non-small-cell lung cancer. The library was produced with the immunoSEQ multiplex PCR assay. TCRdb took this table from immuneACCESS and kept in-frame rearrangements with V and J called. Such tables lack part of the clones; where checked against another copy, unresolved V genes explain under half of the gap, and the rest is unexplained. This sample comprises about 120,000 clones, 85% to 90% of them detected only once. The ten top clones hold 5.5% to 8.5% of the sample.

This clone was picked up one time. No cognate antigen has been identified for it. No much larger clone exists at a distance of one base, and base qualities are not known. In this chain, TRBV27 is recombined with TRBJ2-1; 7 central nucleotides agree with TRBD1. This TCR was sampled from a human donor with non-small cell lung cancer that progressed on radiotherapy plus ipilimumab. Material: peripheral blood, obtained from a patient treated with radiotherapy plus ipilimumab. CDR3 sequence: CASRPRDRANNEQFF. Here is the DNA: TGTGCCAGCAGGCCCCGGGACAGAGCCAACAATGAGCAGTTCTTC.